The 27 T cell receptor beta chains listed next were all sequenced from one sample in a study of blood T cells in healthy people across ages. A second about 7 to 12 cycle PCR used barcoded and J-beta primers. MiXCR, run by TCRdb on the 5' RACE reads, gives a single entry per CDR3 protein. This sample has approximately 2,000,000 distinct CDR3 sequences, with about two fifths found just once. Material: blood. The receptor source for this set is a human donor in good health.

V is TRBV11-2 and J is TRBJ2-1, with a possible D match to TRBD2 (6 bases). Trimming stripped 6 bases from V and 5 bases from J, with 14 bases between. Germline V gene data show CDR1 as SGHAT and CDR2 as FQNNGV. This CDR3 contains 14 residues. Here the CDR3 reads CASRGLRRDNEQFF. CDR3 bases: TGTGCCAGCAGGGGACTGAGGAGGGACAATGAGCAGTTCTTC.

V usage is TRBV20-1 and J usage is TRBJ2-5; TRBD1 matches 7 bases. CDR3 size: 15 residues. The V gene's germline CDR1 is DFQATT and CDR2 SNEGSKA (reference sequence). CDR3 region: CSAQTLQGYQETQYF. As DNA, the CDR3 is TGCAGCGCCCAGACACTACAGGGGTATCAAGAGACCCAGTACTTC.

The chain employs TRBV20-1 and TRBJ2-3; 9 bases are a match to TRBD1. Trimming removed 4 bases from V and 2 bases from J; junction bases left unmatched: 4. Germline lookup yields CDR1 DFQATT and CDR2 SNEGSKA (reference sequence). The CDR3 runs to 14 residues. CDR3 nucleotides: TGCAGTGCTATACAGGGGGCGTCCACAGATACGCAGTATTTT. Residues: CSAIQGASTDTQYF.

This clonotype was detected only a few times. The chain is built from TRBV13 and TRBJ2-7; possible D gene TRBD2, 5 bases. The germline gives CDR1 PRHDT, CDR2 FYEKMQ (reference sequence). The CDR3 is 13 residues long. Between the trimmed V and J ends, which lost 5 bases and 9 bases, there was a span of 17 bases. The CDR3 region has the DNA TGTGCCAGCAGCCCTAGCCCCAGAGGTGCGCAGTACTTC. Amino acids: CASSPSPRGAQYF.

The rearrangement links TRBV28 to TRBJ2-1, with 12 bases identical to TRBD2. This CDR3 spans 14 amino acids. J was trimmed by 12 bases and V by 7 bases; bases with no gene match: 10. Germline CDR1 is MDHEN and CDR2 is SYDVKM. The CDR3 spells CASKNGLAGRGQFF. The CDR3 DNA is TGTGCCAGCAAGAACGGACTAGCGGGGCGGGGGCAGTTCTTC.

The V call is TRBV7-3, the J call TRBJ2-1, with 8 positions matching TRBD1. The V gene end was trimmed by 4 bases and the J gene end by 5 bases; junction bases not matched to a gene: 10. CDR3 length: 16 amino acids. CDR1 is SGHTA, CDR2 FQGTGA, per germline. For the CDR3, the DNA is TGTGCCAGCAGCTCCATGCCGGGACAGGTGAACAATGAGCAGTTCTTC. This translates into CASSSMPGQVNNEQFF.

The chain recombines TRBV5-1 with TRBJ1-1; TRBD1 matches at 9 bases. This CDR3 contains 16 residues. CDR1 and CDR2 (germline): SGHRS, YFSETQ. V dropped 2 bases and J dropped 0; count of bases not matched to a gene: 5. The CDR3: CASSFSWTGVNTEAFF. DNA for the CDR3: TGCGCCAGCAGCTTTTCATGGACAGGGGTGAACACTGAAGCTTTCTTT.

Only a few counts were recorded for this clonotype. The rearrangement uses TRBV20-1 and TRBJ1-2, with 8 positions matching TRBD1. The CDR3 is made up of 15 amino acids. Trimming removed 3 bases from V and 0 bases from J; junction bases left unmatched: 6. Looked up from germline, CDR1 is DFQATT and CDR2 is SNEGSKA (reference sequence). CDR3 protein: CSARTGDPPNYGYTF. CDR3 sequence (DNA): TGCAGTGCTAGGACAGGGGATCCTCCTAACTATGGCTACACCTTC.

There are a few counts of this clonotype. CDR3 DNA sequence: TGCGCCAGCAGCCAAGAGATGGCCAGGGAGAAACACTATGGCTACACCTTC. Its translation is CASSQEMAREKHYGYTF. The chain combines TRBV4-3 with TRBJ1-2; D is perhaps TRBD1 (5 bases). This CDR3 is 17 amino acids long. Germline-derived CDR1 and CDR2 are LGHNA and YSLEER. Trimming took 0 bases from V and 3 from J, leaving 17 bases between them.

This clonotype was picked up one time. With a much larger clone just one base away, this may be a read error. The rearrangement links TRBV29-1 to TRBJ2-1; no clear D gene. This CDR3 spans 10 amino acids. Germline assignment: CDR1 SQVTM and CDR2 ANQGSEA. Trimming removed 6 bases from V and 10 bases from J, with 10 bases in between. CDR3 nucleotide sequence: TGCAGCGTACGTACCTACGAGCAGTTCTTC. Translating gives CSVRTYEQFF.

This chain links TRBV14 with TRBJ2-5; no firm D call. The J call may be wrong; the DNA end is better matched by TRBJ2-7. This CDR3 comprises 15 residues. The V gene's germline CDR1 is SGHDN and CDR2 FVKESK. CDR3 DNA: TGTGCCAGCAGCCAAGTTAACAGCCTATCCTACGAGCAGTACTTC. Its protein product is CASSQVNSLSYEQYF.

CDR3 loop: CASSSGQYSYNEQFF. The CDR3 DNA reads as TGTGCCAGCAGTTCGGGACAGTACTCCTACAATGAGCAGTTCTTC. This chain links TRBV27 with TRBJ2-1; 7 positions match TRBD1. Germline values: CDR1 MNHEY, CDR2 SMNVEV (reference sequence). The CDR3 sequence is 15 residues long. The V and J ends lost 4 bases and 0 bases, in that order; junction bases with no gene match: 3.

V usage is TRBV5-6 and J usage is TRBJ1-2; D is ambiguous. Germline V gene sequence: CDR1 SGHDT, CDR2 YYEEEE. V lost 1 base and J lost 8, with 12 bases in between. The CDR3 contains 13 residues. CDR3 in DNA: TGTGCCAGCAGCTTGCCTAACCTAGTCGGCTACACCTTC. This encodes CASSLPNLVGYTF.

This clonotype was seen a single time. One junction end does not reproduce the germline sequence, and a read error may be involved. The rearrangement links TRBV6-2 or TRBV6-3 to TRBJ1-5; a possible D gene is TRBD1 (6 bases). The length of the CDR3 is 17 residues. Germline V gene lookup returns CDR1 MNHEY and CDR2 SVGEGT. This chain's CDR3 is CAGSYGRQAGDNQPQHF. The CDR3 DNA follows: TGTGCCGGCAGTTACGGACGACAGGCGGGGGACAATCAGCCCCAGCATTTT.

V gene TRBV4-3 combines with J gene TRBJ1-5, with 9 bases fitting TRBD1. The trim removed 0 bases at V and 7 bases at J, leaving 4 bases unmatched. The CDR3 covers 15 residues. Germline V gene data show CDR1 as LGHNA and CDR2 as YSLEER. The CDR3 bases are TGCGCCAGCAGCCAAGATGGCGACAGGGGGCAGCCCCAGCATTTT. Translating gives CASSQDGDRGQPQHF.

The V call is TRBV20-1, the J call TRBJ2-7, with TRBD1 matching 7 bases. With V trimmed by 7 bases and J by 6 bases, 6 bases remained unmatched. The CDR3 totals 11 residues. Germline values: CDR1 DFQATT, CDR2 SNEGSKA (reference sequence). The CDR3 region is CSEAQGVEQYF. CDR3 bases: TGCAGTGAAGCCCAGGGGGTCGAGCAGTACTTC.

The chain uses TRBV29-1 and TRBJ2-1; D unclear. Germline V CDR1 and CDR2: SQVTM, ANQGSEA. CDR3 length equals 14 residues. Trimming removed 4 bases from V and 5 bases from J, with 15 bases in between. The CDR3 loop reads CSVATRSLNNEQFF. For the CDR3, the DNA is TGCAGCGTTGCGACAAGATCCTTAAACAATGAGCAGTTCTTC.

The V gene is TRBV18, the J gene TRBJ2-1; D gene uncertain. V gave up 4 bases and J gave up 5 bases, with 9 bases separating them. Germline V CDR1 and CDR2: KGHSH, LQKENI. This CDR3 is built from 13 residues. The CDR3 protein is CASSQVFDNEQFF. In DNA form, the CDR3 reads TGTGCCAGCTCACAAGTATTCGACAATGAGCAGTTCTTC.

The chain employs TRBV11-2 and TRBJ1-2; 9 bases map to TRBD1. The CDR3 is 14 amino acids. V lost 4 bases, J lost 7 bases, and 7 bases stayed unmatched. The germline V gene has CDR1 SGHAT and CDR2 FQNNGV. The DNA of the CDR3 is TGTGCCAGCAGCTCGAGACAGGGGGGTGGTGGCTACACCTTC. It yields the protein CASSSRQGGGGYTF.

This clonotype has a handful of counts. J is TRBJ2-1 and V is TRBV25-1; D gene unclear. The germline V and J ends were trimmed by 1 base and 8 bases, with 9 bases remaining between them. The germline V gene encodes CDR1 MGHDK and CDR2 SYGVNS. The CDR3 runs 13 residues. The CDR3 protein is CASSELLHYEQFF. CDR3 bases: TGTGCCAGCAGTGAATTATTGCACTATGAGCAGTTCTTC. The full variable domain, with the rest looked up from reference TRBV25-1 and TRBJ2-1, is EADIYQTPRYLVIGTGKKITLECSQTMGHDKMYWYQQDPGMELHLIHYSYGVNSTEKGDLSSESTVSRIRTEHFPLTLESARPSHTSQYLCASSELLHYEQFFGPGTRLTVL.

The gene calls are TRBV20-1 and TRBJ2-3; D ambiguous. The CDR3 length is 12 residues. CDR1 and CDR2 from the germline V gene are DFQATT and SNEGSKA (reference sequence). The germline V and J ends were trimmed by 5 bases and 0 bases, with 6 bases remaining between them. The CDR3 is CSAATSTDTQYF. The DNA for the CDR3 is TGCAGTGCTGCGACTAGCACAGATACGCAGTATTTT.

This chain connects TRBV6-1 to TRBJ2-1; perhaps D is TRBD1 or TRBD2 (7 bases each). The V gene lost 2 bases and the J gene lost 3 bases, with 14 bases spanning the gap. Germline CDR1 MNHNS, CDR2 SASEGT. This CDR3 contains 16 residues. This CDR3 is CASSEQGGKFYNEQFF. CDR3 nucleotide sequence: TGTGCCAGCAGTGAACAGGGGGGGAAATTCTACAATGAGCAGTTCTTC.

The rearrangement joins TRBV5-1 to TRBJ2-5; D is undetermined. The CDR3 has 8 amino acids. The germline V gene encodes CDR1 SGHRS and CDR2 YFSETQ. CDR3 DNA: TGCACCAAAGAGACCCAGTACTTC. Protein sequence: CTKETQYF.

With respect to this clonotype: This may stem from a read error, because a much larger clone lies one nucleotide away. The chain couples TRBV5-1 to TRBJ2-1, with 8 positions matching TRBD2. The V and J ends lost 0 bases and 8 bases, in that order; junction bases with no gene match: 7. CDR1 is SGHRS, CDR2 YFSETQ, per germline. This CDR3 region has 15 residues. The CDR3 region is CASSLGTSRVDEQFF. The CDR3 DNA reads as TGCGCCAGCAGCTTGGGGACTAGCAGGGTTGATGAGCAGTTCTTC.

The genes are TRBV7-2 and TRBJ2-3; 7 bases map to TRBD1. This CDR3 spans 15 amino acids. The germline CDR1 and CDR2 sequences are SGHTA and FQGNSA. The junction had 8 bases not matched to a gene; V was cut back by 5 bases and J by 3 bases. The CDR3 is CASSQWTGHTDTQYF. CDR3 sequence (DNA): TGTGCCAGCAGCCAATGGACAGGTCATACAGATACGCAGTATTTT.

This clonotype has just a few counts. The chain combines TRBV4-1 with TRBJ1-5; tentative D call: TRBD1 (6 bases). V was shortened by 0 bases and J by 6 bases, with 15 bases between the two germline ends. CDR1 MGHRA and CDR2 YSYEKL come from the germline V gene. This CDR3 is built from 16 residues. The DNA of the CDR3 is TGCGCCAGCAGCCAAGATCCCGGACAGTTCCTTCAGCCCCAGCATTTT. It specifies CASSQDPGQFLQPQHF.

The V and J genes are TRBV5-1 and TRBJ1-3, with D tentatively TRBD1 (5 bases). The CDR3 consists of 14 residues. V was clipped by 7 bases and J by 0 bases, with 11 bases between them. Per germline, CDR1 SGHRS and CDR2 YFSETQ. As DNA, the CDR3 is TGCGCCAGCCCCTCACAGGCCTCTGGAAACACCATATATTTT. Its translation is CASPSQASGNTIYF.